This paragraph covers one T cell receptor (beta chain) sequence. Its matching antigen is unknown. J gave up 4 bases and V 6 bases, and 6 bases lay outside the gene matches. There are 14 residues in the CDR3. Looked up from germline, CDR1 is MNHEY and CDR2 is SVGAGI. This sample is part of a study of cytomegalovirus exposure and HLA in healthy donors. Study conclusions and caveats: The dataset shows that most TCR sequences were rare, while some public TCRs occurred in many donors. Reportedly, cytomegalovirus status was diagnosed with high sensitivity and specificity.

PCR employed 60 Vbeta and 13 Jbeta primers. Using immunoSEQ multiplex PCR, the repertoire was profiled, and TCRdb retains in-frame clones only, with some absent. The table shows 100,000 to 130,000 clones, with less than 85% occurring only once. Material: PBMCs. The rearrangement links TRBV6-5 to TRBJ2-3, with 8 bases identical to TRBD2. This sequence originates from a woman aged 40 to 50 in good health and CMV-seropositive. CDR3 residues: CASRRTSGPDTQYF. CDR3 coding DNA: TGTGCCAGCAGAAGAACTAGCGGCCCAGATACGCAGTATTTT.